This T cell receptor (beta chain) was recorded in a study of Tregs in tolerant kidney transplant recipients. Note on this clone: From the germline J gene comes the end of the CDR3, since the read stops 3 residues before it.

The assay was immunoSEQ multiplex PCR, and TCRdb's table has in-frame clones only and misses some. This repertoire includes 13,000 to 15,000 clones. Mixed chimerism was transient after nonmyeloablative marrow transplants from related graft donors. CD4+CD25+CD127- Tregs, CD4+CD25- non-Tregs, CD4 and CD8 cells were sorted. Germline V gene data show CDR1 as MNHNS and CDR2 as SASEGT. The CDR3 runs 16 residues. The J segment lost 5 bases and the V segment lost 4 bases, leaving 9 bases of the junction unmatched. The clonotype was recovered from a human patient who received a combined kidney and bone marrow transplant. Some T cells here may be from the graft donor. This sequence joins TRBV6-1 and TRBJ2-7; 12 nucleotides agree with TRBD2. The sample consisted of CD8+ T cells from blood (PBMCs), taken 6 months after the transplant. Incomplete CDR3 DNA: TGTGCCAGCAGTGGTCCTAGCGGGAGGGCCCCCAACGAG. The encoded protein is CASSGPSGRAPNE. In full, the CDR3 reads CASSGPSGRAPNEQYF.